This TCR beta chain came from a study of T cells in localized non-small cell lung cancer. Libraries were prepared by immunoSEQ multiplex PCR; TCRdb keeps only in-frame clonotypes and omits some of them. The sample shows roughly 61,000 clones, roughly 81% of them seen only once. From germline, CDR1 is MRHNA and CDR2 SNTAGT. CDR3 length: 14 residues. V lost 10 bases, J lost 4 bases, and 19 bases lay in between. Study observations and caveats: With higher T cell density in blood came longer overall survival. The tumor had only one region sequenced, so heterogeneity remains possible. Across samples, adjacent lung featured a median roughly 50 of the top 100 tumor clones. Clonality of T cells reached its maximum in uninvolved adjacent lung, surpassing tumor.

On this clone itself: Its antigen is as yet unknown.

This sequence joins TRBV6-4 and TRBJ1-1, with a possible D match to TRBD1 (6 bases). The starting material was PBMCs, obtained before any cancer treatment. The clonotype originates from a man between 40 and 75 years old with stage II lung adenocarcinoma. CDR3 bases: TGTGCCACTAGAGGCGGGGGCGCGGGCACTGAAGCTTTCTTT. It specifies CATRGGGAGTEAFF.